This T cell receptor (beta chain) was observed in a study of cytomegalovirus exposure and HLA in healthy donors. Study as a whole: Earlier findings included about 120 million unique TCR beta sequences obtained from some 180 million T cells.

In the PCR, 60 Vbeta and 13 Jbeta primers were used. TCRdb keeps only in-frame clones here, not all; method: immunoSEQ multiplex PCR. Among around 130,000 clones listed, over 60% were seen once. As regards this clone: Its matching antigen is unknown.

Broader study findings: The productive fraction for most TCR beta V segments was about 87% or about 30% in an earlier analysis. The records held CMV serostatus as the only immune exposure information.

The material sequenced was PBMCs. The sequence derives from a human donor in good health.

The CDR3 spells CASSAPRTSGSAEQYF. The CDR3 coding sequence is TGTGCCAGCAGTGCGCCCCGGACTAGCGGGAGCGCCGAGCAGTACTTC. The V and J genes are TRBV5-4 and TRBJ2-7, with TRBD2 matching 13 bases. CDR3 length: 16 amino acids. V was pared by 5 bases and J by 6 bases, with 11 bases of the junction left unmatched. Germline CDR1 SGHNT, CDR2 YYREEE (reference sequence).